This entry is about one TCR beta chain. The antigen is not known. The data originate from a study of T cell responses to AZD1222 COVID-19 vaccine. Notes on the study in general: CD4 TCRs associated with vaccination spanned spike, dominating at 160-218 and 743-854.

With 0 bases removed from V and 4 bases from J, the gap between germline ends came to 9 bases. Germline V lookup: CDR1 KGHSH, CDR2 LQKENI. The CDR3 length is 15 residues. Repertoires were generated with immunoSEQ multiplex PCR, while TCRdb's copy carries only in-frame clones and drops some. The data show more than 100,000 clones, over 80% seen once. The sequences come from peripheral blood, collected on day 0 of AZD1222 vaccination. The rearrangement links TRBV18 to TRBJ1-4, with a possible D match to TRBD1 (5 bases). The receptor was isolated from an adult in good health. The CDR3 protein is CASSPPGLVNEKLFF. The CDR3 DNA reads as TGTGCCAGCTCACCACCGGGACTTGTTAATGAAAAACTGTTTTTT.